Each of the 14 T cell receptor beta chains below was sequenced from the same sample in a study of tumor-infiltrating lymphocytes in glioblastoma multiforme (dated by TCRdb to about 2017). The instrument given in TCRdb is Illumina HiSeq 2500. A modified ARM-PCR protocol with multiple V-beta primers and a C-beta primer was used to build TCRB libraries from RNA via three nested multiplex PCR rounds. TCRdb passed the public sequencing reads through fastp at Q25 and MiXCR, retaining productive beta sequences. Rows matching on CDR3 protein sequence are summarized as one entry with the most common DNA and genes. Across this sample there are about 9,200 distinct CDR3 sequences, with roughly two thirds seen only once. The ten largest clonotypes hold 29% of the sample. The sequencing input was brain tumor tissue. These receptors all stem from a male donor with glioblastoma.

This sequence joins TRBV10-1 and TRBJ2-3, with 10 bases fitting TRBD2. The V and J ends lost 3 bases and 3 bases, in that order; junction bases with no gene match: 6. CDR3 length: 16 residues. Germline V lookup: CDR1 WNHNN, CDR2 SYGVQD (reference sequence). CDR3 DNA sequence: TGCGCCAGCAGTGAAGGAGCGGGAGGGGCTACAGATACGCAGTATTTT. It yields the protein CASSEGAGGATDTQYF.

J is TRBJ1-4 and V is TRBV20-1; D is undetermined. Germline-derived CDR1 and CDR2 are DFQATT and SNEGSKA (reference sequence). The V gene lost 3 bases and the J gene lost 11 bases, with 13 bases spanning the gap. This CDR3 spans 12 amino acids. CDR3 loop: CSARGPQEKLFF. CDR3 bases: TGCAGTGCTAGGGGCCCCCAGGAGAAACTGTTTTTT.

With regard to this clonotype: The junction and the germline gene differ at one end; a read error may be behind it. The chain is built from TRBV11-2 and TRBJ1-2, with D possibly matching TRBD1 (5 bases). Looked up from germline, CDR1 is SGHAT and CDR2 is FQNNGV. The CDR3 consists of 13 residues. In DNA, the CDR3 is TGTGCCAGCACCTCTCGGGGGGTGAATGGCTACATATTC. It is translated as CASTSRGVNGYIF.

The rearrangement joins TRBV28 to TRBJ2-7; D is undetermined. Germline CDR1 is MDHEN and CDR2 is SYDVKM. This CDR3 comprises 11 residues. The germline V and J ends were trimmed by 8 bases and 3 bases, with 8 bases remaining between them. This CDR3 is CASGINYEQYF. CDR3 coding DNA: TGTGCCAGCGGAATAAACTACGAGCAGTACTTC.

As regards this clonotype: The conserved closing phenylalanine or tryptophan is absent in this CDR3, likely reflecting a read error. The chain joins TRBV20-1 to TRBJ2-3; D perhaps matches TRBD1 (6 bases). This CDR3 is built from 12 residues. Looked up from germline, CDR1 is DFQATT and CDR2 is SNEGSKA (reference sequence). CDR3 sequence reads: CSAWTDTDKQYY. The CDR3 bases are TGCAGTGCTTGGACAGACACAGATAAGCAGTATTAT.

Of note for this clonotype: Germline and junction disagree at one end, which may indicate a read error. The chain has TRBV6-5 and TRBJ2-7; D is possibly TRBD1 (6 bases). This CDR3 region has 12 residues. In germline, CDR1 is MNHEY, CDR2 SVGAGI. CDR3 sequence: CASSFTGDKQYF. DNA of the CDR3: TGTGCCAGCAGTTTCACCGGGGACAAGCAATACTTC.

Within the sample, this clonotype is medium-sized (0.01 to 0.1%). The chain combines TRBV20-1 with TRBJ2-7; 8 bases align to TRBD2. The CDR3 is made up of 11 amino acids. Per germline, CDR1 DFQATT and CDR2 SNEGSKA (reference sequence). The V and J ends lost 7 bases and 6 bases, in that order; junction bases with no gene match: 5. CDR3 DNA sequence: TGCAGTGAGGAGGCGGGGGGCGAGCAGTACTTC. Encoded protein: CSEEAGGEQYF.

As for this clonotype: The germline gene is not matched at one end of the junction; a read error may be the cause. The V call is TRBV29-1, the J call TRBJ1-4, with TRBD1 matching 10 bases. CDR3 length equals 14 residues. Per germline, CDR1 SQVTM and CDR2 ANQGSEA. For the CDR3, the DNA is TGCAGCGTTGGGACAGGGGGGGCTAATGAAAAGCTGTTTTTT. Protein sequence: CSVGTGGANEKLFF.

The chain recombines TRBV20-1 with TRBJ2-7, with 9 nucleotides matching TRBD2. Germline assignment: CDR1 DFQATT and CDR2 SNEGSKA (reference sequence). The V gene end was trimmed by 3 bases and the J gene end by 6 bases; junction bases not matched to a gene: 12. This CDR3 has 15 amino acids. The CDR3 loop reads CSASPRLAAAVEQYF. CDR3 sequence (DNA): TGCAGTGCTAGTCCTAGACTAGCGGCAGCGGTCGAGCAGTACTTC.

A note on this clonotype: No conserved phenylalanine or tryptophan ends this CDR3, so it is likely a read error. CDR3 nucleotides: TGCGCCAGCGGCGGCGCAGCGGGACAGACCCAGTACTTA. Protein: CASGGAAGQTQYL. The V gene is TRBV12-3 or TRBV12-4, the J gene TRBJ2-5; TRBD2 matches at 7 bases. This CDR3 is built from 13 residues.

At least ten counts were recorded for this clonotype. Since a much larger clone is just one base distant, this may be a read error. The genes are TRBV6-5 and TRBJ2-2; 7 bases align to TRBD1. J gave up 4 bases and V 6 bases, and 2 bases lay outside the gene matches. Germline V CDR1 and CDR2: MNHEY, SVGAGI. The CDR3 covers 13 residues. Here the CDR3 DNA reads TGTGCCAGCAGACAGGGGAGCACCGGGGAGCTGTTTTTT. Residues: CASRQGSTGELFF.

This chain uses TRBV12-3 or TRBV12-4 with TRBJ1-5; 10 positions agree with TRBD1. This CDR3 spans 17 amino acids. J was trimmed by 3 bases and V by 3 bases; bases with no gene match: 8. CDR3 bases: TGTGCCAGCAGTTTGAGACAGGGGGCCGGAGTCAATCAGCCCCAGCATTTT. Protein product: CASSLRQGAGVNQPQHF.

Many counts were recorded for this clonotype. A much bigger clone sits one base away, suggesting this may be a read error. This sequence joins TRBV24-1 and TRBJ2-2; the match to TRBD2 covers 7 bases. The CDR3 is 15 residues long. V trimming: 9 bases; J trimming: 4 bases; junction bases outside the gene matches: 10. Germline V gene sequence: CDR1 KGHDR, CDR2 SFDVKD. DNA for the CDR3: TGTGCCACCGAATCTAGGGAGGGATCCACCGGGGAGCTGTTTTTT. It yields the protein CATESREGSTGELFF.

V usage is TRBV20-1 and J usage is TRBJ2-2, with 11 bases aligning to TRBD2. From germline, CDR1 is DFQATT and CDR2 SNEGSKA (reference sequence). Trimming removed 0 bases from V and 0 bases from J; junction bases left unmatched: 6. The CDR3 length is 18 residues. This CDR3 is CSARDLAGGQTNTGELFF. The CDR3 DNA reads TGCAGTGCTAGAGATCTAGCGGGGGGCCAAACGAACACCGGGGAGCTGTTTTTT.